This TCR beta chain was observed in a study of metastatic and nonmetastatic thyroid tumors. CDR1 is DFQATT, CDR2 SNEGSKA, per germline (reference sequence). This CDR3 has 15 residues. V lost 5 bases and J 2 bases, leaving 16 bases between the germline ends. No treatment of any kind had been given to any patient before thyroid surgery. As originally analysed: CDR3 was compared across clinicopathological groups, and the resulting differences were used to build a distant-metastasis classifier for papillary thyroid cancer. TCRdb reanalyzed the PCR reads via MiXCR. The authors' filters were not applied to this entry. The sample includes fewer than 4,500 clones, roughly 32% of them seen just once. The table lists this clone with many counts. Other DNA sequences from this sample encode an identical CDR3 as well.

Source material: adjacent normal tissue. This receptor was taken from a female donor with papillary thyroid cancer or a benign thyroid nodule (not recorded which). Some clones in this sample may be carry-over from other donors' samples. The rearrangement uses TRBV20-1 and TRBJ1-5; possible D gene TRBD1, 5 bases. The CDR3 protein is CSAGGEGGGNQPQHF. CDR3 DNA: TGCAGTGCTGGGGGGGAGGGTGGGGGCAATCAGCCCCAGCATTTT.